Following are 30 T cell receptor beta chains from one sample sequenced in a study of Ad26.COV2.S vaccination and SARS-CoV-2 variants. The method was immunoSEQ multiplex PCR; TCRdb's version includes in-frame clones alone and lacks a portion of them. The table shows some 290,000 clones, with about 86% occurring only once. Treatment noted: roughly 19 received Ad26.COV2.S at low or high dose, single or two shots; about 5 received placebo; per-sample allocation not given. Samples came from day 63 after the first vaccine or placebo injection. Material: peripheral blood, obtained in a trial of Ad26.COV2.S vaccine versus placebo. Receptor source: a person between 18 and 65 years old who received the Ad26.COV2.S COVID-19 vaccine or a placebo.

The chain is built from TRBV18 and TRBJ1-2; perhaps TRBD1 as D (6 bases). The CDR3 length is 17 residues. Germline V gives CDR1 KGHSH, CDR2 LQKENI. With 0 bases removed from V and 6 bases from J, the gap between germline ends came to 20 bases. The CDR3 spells CASSPPGTGSAVNGYTF. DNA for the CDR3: TGTGCCAGCTCACCACCAGGAACAGGGTCGGCCGTTAATGGCTACACCTTC.

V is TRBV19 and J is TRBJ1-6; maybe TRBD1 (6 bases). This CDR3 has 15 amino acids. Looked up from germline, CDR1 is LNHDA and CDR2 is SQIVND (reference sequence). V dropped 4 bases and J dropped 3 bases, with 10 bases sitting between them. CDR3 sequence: CASSTGQSYNSPLHF. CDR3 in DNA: TGTGCCAGTAGTACCGGACAGAGCTATAATTCACCCCTCCACTTT.

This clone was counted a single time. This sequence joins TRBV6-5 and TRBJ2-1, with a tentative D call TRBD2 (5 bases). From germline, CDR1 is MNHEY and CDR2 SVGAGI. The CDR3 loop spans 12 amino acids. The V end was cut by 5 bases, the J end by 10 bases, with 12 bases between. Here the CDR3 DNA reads TGTGCCAGCAGTACAACTAGTATCGAGCAGTTCTTC. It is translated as CASSTTSIEQFF.

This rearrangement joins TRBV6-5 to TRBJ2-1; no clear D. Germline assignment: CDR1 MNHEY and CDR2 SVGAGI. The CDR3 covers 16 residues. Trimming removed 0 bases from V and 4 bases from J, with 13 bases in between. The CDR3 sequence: CASSYSMRGPYNEQFF. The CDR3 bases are TGTGCCAGCAGTTACTCGATGCGAGGTCCGTACAATGAGCAGTTCTTC.

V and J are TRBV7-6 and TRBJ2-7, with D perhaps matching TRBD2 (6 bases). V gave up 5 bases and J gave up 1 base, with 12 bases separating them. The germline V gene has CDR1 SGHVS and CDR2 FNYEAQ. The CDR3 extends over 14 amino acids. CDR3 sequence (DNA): TGTGCCAGCAGCCCCCGGCGGGGTTCCTACGAGCAGTACTTC. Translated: CASSPRRGSYEQYF. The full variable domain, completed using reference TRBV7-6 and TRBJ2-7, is GAGVSQSPRYKVTKRGQDVALRCDPISGHVSLYWYRQALGQGPEFLTYFNYEAQQDKSGLPNDRFSAERPEGSISTLTIQRTEQRDSAMYRCASSPRRGSYEQYFGPGTRLTVT.

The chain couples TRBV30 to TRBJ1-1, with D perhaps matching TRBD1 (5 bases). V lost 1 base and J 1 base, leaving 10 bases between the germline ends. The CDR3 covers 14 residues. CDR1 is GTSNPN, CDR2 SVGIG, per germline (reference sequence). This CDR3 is CAWSADTENTEAFF. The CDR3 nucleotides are TGTGCCTGGAGTGCGGACACAGAGAACACTGAAGCTTTCTTT.

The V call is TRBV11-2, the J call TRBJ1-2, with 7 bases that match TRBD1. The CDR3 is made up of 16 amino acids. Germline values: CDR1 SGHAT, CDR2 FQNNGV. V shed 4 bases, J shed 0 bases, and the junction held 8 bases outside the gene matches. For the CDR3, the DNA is TGTGCCAGCAGCTCGGGGACAGACTTAACTAACTATGGCTACACCTTC. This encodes CASSSGTDLTNYGYTF. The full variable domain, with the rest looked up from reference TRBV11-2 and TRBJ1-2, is EAGVAQSPRYKIIEKRQSVAFWCNPISGHATLYWYQQILGQGPKLLIQFQNNGVVDDSQLPKDRFSAERLKGVDSTLKIQPAKLEDSAVYLCASSSGTDLTNYGYTFGSGTRLTVV.

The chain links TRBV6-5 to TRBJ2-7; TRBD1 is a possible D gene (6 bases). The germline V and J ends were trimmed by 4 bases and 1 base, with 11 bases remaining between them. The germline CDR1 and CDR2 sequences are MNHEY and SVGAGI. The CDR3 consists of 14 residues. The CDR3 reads CASSSRDTSYEQYF. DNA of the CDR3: TGTGCCAGCAGTTCCCGGGACACGTCCTACGAGCAGTACTTC.

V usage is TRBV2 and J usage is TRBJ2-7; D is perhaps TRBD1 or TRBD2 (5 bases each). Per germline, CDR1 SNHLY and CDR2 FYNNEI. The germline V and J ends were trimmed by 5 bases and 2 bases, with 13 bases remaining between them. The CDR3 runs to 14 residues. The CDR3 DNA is TGTGCCAGCAGTCTTGATGGGGGTCCCTACGAGCAGTACTTC. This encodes CASSLDGGPYEQYF.

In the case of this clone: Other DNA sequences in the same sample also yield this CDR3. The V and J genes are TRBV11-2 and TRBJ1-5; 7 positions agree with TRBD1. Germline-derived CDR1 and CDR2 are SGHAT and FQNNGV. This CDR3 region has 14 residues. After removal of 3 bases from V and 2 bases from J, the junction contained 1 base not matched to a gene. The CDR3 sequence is CASSFGQGNQPQHF. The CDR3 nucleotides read TGTGCCAGCAGCTTCGGACAGGGCAATCAGCCCCAGCATTTT.

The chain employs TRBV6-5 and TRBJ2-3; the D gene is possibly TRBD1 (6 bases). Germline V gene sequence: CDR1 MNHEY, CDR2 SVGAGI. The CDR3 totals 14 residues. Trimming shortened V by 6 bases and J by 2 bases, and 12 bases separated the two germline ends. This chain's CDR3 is CASRGHRATDTQYF. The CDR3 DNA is TGTGCCAGCAGGGGTCACAGGGCCACAGATACGCAGTATTTT.

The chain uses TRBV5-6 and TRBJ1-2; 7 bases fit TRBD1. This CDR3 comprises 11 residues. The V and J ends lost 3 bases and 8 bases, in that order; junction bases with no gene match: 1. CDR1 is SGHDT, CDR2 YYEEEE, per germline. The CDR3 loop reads CASSWGQGYTF. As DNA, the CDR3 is TGTGCCAGCAGCTGGGGACAGGGCTACACCTTC.

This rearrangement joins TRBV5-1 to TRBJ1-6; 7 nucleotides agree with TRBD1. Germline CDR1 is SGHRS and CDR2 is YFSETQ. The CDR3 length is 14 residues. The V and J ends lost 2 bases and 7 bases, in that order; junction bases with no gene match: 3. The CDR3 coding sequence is TGCGCCAGCAGCTTTGGGACAGAGAATTCACCCCTCCACTTT. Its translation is CASSFGTENSPLHF.

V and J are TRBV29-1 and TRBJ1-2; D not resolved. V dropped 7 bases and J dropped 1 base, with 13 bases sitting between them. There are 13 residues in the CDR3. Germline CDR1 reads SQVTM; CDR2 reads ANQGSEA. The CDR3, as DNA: TGCAGCGCGAGGACTGAAATTAACTATGGCTACACCTTC. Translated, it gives CSARTEINYGYTF.

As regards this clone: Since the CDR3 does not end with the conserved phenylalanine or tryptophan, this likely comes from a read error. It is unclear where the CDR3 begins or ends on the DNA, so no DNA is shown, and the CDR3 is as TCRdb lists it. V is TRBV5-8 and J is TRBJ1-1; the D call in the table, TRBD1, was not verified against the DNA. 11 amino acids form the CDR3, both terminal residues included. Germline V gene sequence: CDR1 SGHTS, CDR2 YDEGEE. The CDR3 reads CASSLGRGSPL.

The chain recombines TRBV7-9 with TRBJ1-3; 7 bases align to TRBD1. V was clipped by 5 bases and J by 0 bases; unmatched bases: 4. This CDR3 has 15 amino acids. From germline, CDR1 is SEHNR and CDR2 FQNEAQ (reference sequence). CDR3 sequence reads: CASSPDRVSGNTIYF. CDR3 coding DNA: TGTGCCAGCAGCCCAGACAGGGTCTCTGGAAACACCATATATTTT.

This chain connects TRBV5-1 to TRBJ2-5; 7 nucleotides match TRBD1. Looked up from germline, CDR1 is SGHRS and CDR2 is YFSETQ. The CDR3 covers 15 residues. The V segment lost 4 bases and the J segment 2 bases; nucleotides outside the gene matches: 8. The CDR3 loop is CASSPNGQAQETQYF. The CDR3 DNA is TGCGCCAGCAGCCCAAATGGACAGGCTCAAGAGACCCAGTACTTC. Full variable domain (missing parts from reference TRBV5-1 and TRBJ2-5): KAGVTQTPRYLIKTRGQQVTLSCSPISGHRSVSWYQQTPGQGLQFLFEYFSETQRNKGNFPGRFSGRQFSNSRSEMNVSTLELGDSALYLCASSPNGQAQETQYFGPGTRLLVL.

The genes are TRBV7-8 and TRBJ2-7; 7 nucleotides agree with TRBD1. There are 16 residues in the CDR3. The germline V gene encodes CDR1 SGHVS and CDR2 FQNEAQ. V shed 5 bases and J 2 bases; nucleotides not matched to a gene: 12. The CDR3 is CASSPREGTVTYEQYF. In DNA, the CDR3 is TGTGCCAGCAGCCCACGTGAGGGGACAGTCACCTACGAGCAGTACTTC.

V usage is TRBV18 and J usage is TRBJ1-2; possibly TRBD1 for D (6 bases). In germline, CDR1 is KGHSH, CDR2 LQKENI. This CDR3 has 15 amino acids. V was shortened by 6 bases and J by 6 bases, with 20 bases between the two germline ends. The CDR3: CASSPDSGRINGYTF. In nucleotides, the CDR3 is TGTGCCAGCTCCCCGGACAGTGGGAGAATTAATGGCTACACCTTC.

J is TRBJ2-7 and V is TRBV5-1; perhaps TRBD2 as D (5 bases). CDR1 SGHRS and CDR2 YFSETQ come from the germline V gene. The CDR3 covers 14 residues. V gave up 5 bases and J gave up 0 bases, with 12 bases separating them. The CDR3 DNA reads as TGCGCCAGCAGATCCGGGGTCAACTCCTACGAGCAGTACTTC. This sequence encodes CASRSGVNSYEQYF.

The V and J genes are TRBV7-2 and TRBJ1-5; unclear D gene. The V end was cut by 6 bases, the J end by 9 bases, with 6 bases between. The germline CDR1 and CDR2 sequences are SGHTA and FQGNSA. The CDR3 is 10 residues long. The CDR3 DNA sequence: TGTGCCAGCAGATCTGGGCCCCAGCATTTT. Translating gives CASRSGPQHF.

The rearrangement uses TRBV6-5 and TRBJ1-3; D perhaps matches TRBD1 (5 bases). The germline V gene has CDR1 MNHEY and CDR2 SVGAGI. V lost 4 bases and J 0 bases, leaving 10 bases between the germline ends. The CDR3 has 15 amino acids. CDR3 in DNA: TGTGCCAGCAGTTCTAGGGGCGTCTCTGGAAACACCATATATTTT. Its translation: CASSSRGVSGNTIYF.

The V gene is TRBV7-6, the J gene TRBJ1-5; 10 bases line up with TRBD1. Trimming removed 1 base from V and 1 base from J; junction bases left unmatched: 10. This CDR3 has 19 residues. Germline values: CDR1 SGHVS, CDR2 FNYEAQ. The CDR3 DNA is TGTGCCAGCAGCTTAGAATGGACAGGGGGACCTCAAAGCAATCAGCCCCAGCATTTT. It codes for CASSLEWTGGPQSNQPQHF.

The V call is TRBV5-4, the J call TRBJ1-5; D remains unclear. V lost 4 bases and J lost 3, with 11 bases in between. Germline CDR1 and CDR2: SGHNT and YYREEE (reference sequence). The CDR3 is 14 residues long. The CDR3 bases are TGTGCCAGCAGCAACCGGGAGGACAATCAGCCCCAGCATTTT. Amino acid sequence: CASSNREDNQPQHF.

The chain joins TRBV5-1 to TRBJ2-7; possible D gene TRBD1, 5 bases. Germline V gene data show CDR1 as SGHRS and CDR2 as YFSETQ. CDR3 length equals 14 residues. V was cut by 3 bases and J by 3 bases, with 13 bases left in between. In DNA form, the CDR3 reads TGCGCCAGCAGCTCCCTGACAGCTGTCTACGAGCAGTACTTC. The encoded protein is CASSSLTAVYEQYF.

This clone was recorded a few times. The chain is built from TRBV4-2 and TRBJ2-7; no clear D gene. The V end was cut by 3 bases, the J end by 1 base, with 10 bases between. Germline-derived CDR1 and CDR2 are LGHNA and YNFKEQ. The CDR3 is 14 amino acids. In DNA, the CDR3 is TGTGCCAGCAGCCAGGACCTAGAGTCCTACGAGCAGTACTTC. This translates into CASSQDLESYEQYF.

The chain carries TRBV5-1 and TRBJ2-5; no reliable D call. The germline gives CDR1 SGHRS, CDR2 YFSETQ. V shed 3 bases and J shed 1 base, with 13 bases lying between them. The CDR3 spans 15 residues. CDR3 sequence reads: CASSSEYMAQETQYF. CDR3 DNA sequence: TGCGCCAGCAGCTCGGAGTACATGGCCCAAGAGACCCAGTACTTC.

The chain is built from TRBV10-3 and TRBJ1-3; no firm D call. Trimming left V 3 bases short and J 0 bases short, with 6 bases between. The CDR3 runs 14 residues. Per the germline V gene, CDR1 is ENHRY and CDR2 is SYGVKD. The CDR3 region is CAISDRSSGNTIYF. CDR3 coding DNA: TGTGCCATCAGTGACAGGAGCTCTGGAAACACCATATATTTT.

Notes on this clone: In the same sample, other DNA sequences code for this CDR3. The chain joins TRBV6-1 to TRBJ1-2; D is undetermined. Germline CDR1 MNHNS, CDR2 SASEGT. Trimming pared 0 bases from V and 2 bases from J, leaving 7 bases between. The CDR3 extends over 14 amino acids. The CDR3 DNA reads TGTGCCAGCAGTGAAGCGCCGGGAAACTATGGCTACACCTTC. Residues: CASSEAPGNYGYTF.

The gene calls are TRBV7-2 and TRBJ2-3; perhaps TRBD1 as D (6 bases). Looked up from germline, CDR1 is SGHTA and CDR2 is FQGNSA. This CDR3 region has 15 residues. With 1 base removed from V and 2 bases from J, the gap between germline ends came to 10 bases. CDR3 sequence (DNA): TGTGCCAGCAGCTTAGGGACAGTGGACACAGATACGCAGTATTTT. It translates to CASSLGTVDTDTQYF.